The 16 T cell receptor beta chains below were found in one sample sequenced in a study of kidney transplant recipient with SARS-CoV-2 infection. One entry per CDR3 protein, called by TCRdb with MiXCR from the reads. The table lists roughly 230,000 distinct CDR3 sequences, about 28% of them singletons. The sequencing used a blood sample, collected at baseline and on approximately day 120 from a kidney transplant recipient. The receptor set was obtained from a male patient younger than 45 who had COVID-19 and was a kidney transplant recipient. Certain T cells may be donor cells from the graft.

This clonotype was seen many times. The chain recombines TRBV20-1 with TRBJ1-5; D ambiguous. In germline, CDR1 is DFQATT, CDR2 SNEGSKA (reference sequence). The CDR3 spans 16 residues. The V end lost 0 bases, the J end lost 2 bases, and 14 bases lay between the germline ends. The CDR3 coding sequence is TGCAGTGCTAGAGATGTACAAAGGGTTGGCAATCAGCCCCAGCATTTT. Protein product: CSARDVQRVGNQPQHF.

In this sample, this clonotype turned up a few times. The rearrangement joins TRBV20-1 to TRBJ1-6; possibly TRBD1 for D (6 bases). This CDR3 spans 16 amino acids. Per the germline V gene, CDR1 is DFQATT and CDR2 is SNEGSKA (reference sequence). V was pared by 3 bases and J by 10 bases, with 22 bases between. The CDR3 loop reads CSARDIQGFQGSPLHF. In nucleotides, the CDR3 is TGCAGTGCTAGGGACATACAGGGTTTCCAAGGGTCACCCCTCCACTTT.

In this sample, this clonotype turned up many times. The chain uses TRBV11-3 and TRBJ1-2; D gene uncertain. CDR3 length: 17 amino acids. Trimming removed 5 bases at V and 4 bases at J, with 23 bases between. CDR1 SGHNT and CDR2 YENEEA come from the germline V gene. The CDR3 DNA reads TGTGCCAGCAGCACATCTGGCGATCTCGGAAAGACCTATGGCTACACCTTC. Residues: CASSTSGDLGKTYGYTF.

Details on this clonotype: A much larger clone is a single base away; this may be a read error. The gene calls are TRBV12-3 or TRBV12-4 and TRBJ2-1, with D perhaps TRBD2 (5 bases). The length of the CDR3 is 16 residues. CDR3 amino acids: CAGSPRGFSWEPEQFF. In DNA form, the CDR3 reads TGTGCCGGCAGTCCAAGAGGGTTTAGTTGGGAACCTGAGCAGTTCTTC.

This clonotype has a count of ten or more. CDR3 in DNA: TGTGCCAGCAGTGAGGGAGGGGGAAACATCTACGAGCAGTACTTC. Protein product: CASSEGGGNIYEQYF. The chain recombines TRBV6-5 with TRBJ2-7; maybe TRBD2 (7 bases). The CDR3 contains 15 residues. Germline V gives CDR1 MNHEY, CDR2 SVGAGI. Between the trimmed V and J ends, which lost 5 bases and 3 bases, there was a span of 17 bases.

This clonotype has more than one count but fewer than ten. V is TRBV5-5 and J is TRBJ2-3, with D maybe TRBD2 (6 bases). Germline CDR1 SGHKS, CDR2 YYEKEE (reference sequence). V was pared by 4 bases and J by 0 bases, with 12 bases between. This CDR3 spans 15 amino acids. The CDR3 nucleotides are TGTGCCAGCAGCATTGGGGGGTGGAGCACAGATACGCAGTATTTT. It specifies CASSIGGWSTDTQYF.

The chain uses TRBV12-3 or TRBV12-4 and TRBJ2-1; TRBD1 matches at 7 bases. With V trimmed by 4 bases and J by 7 bases, 7 bases remained unmatched. The CDR3 has 14 residues. The CDR3 loop reads CASSSRQGRNEQFF. The CDR3 nucleotides are TGTGCCAGCAGTTCGCGACAGGGAAGGAATGAGCAGTTCTTC.

This clonotype was seen many times. This sequence joins TRBV29-1 and TRBJ1-5; D ambiguous. From germline, CDR1 is SQVTM and CDR2 ANQGSEA. The germline V and J ends were trimmed by 7 bases and 0 bases, with 10 bases remaining between them. This CDR3 spans 13 amino acids. The CDR3 DNA reads TGCAGCGCCCCAAGTATTAGCAATCAGCCCCAGCATTTT. Translation gives CSAPSISNQPQHF.

In the case of this clonotype: This clone may be a read error of a much larger clone one base away. This CDR3 reads CASSLPGRGRGERYF. CDR3 nucleotide sequence: TGCGCCAGCAGTCTCCCGGGGAGGGGGCGCGGCGAGCGGTACTTC. The chain has TRBV23-1 and TRBJ2-7, with D perhaps assigned TRBD1 or TRBD2 (7 bases each). TRBV23-1 is flagged as an ORF with uncertain function. CDR3 size: 15 residues.

The sample holds a few counts of this clonotype. A much larger clonotype is one base distant, so this may be a read error. The chain combines TRBV7-2 with TRBJ1-1; TRBD1 might be the D (6 bases). Trimming took off 3 bases at V and 6 bases at J, with 11 bases between the two ends. There are 13 residues in the CDR3. Per germline, CDR1 SGHTA and CDR2 FQGNSA. DNA for the CDR3: TGTGCCAGCAGCTTCACAGGGAAAGCTGAAGCTTTCTTT. Residues: CASSFTGKAEAFF.

This clonotype was seen repeatedly, ten times or more. The rearrangement uses TRBV2 and TRBJ1-5; the D gene is possibly TRBD1 (6 bases). The CDR3 covers 15 residues. V shed 2 bases and J shed 3 bases, with 11 bases lying between them. Per germline, CDR1 SNHLY and CDR2 FYNNEI. In DNA form, the CDR3 reads TGTGCCAGCAGTGAATCCCGGACAGTCAATCAGCCCCAGCATTTT. It specifies CASSESRTVNQPQHF.

With regard to this clonotype: This likely stems from a read error, as it lies one base from a far larger clone. The chain employs TRBV6-6 and TRBJ2-4, with TRBD1 matching 10 bases. TRBJ2-7 matches the DNA end more closely, so the J call is doubtful. The CDR3 spans 16 residues. The germline V gene encodes CDR1 MNHNY and CDR2 SVGAGI (reference sequence). CDR3: CASSYSGQGIDYEQYF. The CDR3 DNA reads TGTGCCAGCAGTTACTCGGGACAGGGGATCGACTACGAGCAGTACTTC.

Points on this clonotype: A much larger clone lies a single base off, so this may be a read error. This rearrangement joins TRBV30 to TRBJ2-7; 9 bases fit TRBD1. With 4 bases clipped from V and 5 bases from J, the junction kept 12 bases outside the gene matches. The V gene's germline CDR1 is GTSNPN and CDR2 SVGIG (reference sequence). CDR3 size: 15 residues. CDR3 coding DNA: TGTGCCTGGAACCTTCCACCGGACAGGGGCCACGAGCAGTACTTC. Its translation is CAWNLPPDRGHEQYF.

For this clonotype: This may be a read error, as it is one base from a much larger clone. The chain carries TRBV7-9 and TRBJ1-2, with unresolved D. CDR3 length: 17 amino acids. Germline V gene data show CDR1 as SEHNR and CDR2 as FQNEAQ (reference sequence). The CDR3 is CASSAAKYHGKTYGYIF. The CDR3 coding sequence is TGTGCCAGCAGCGCCGCTAAATACCATGGAAAGACCTATGGCTACATCTTC.

This clonotype has ten or more counts. The chain recombines TRBV11-3 with TRBJ1-2; D is ambiguous. CDR3 size: 17 residues. The V end was cut by 5 bases, the J end by 4 bases, with 23 bases between. CDR1 is SGHNT and CDR2 is YENEEA in the germline V gene. The DNA of the CDR3 is TGTGCCAGCAGCCATGTTATCGATCTCGGAAAGACCTATGGCTACACCTTC. Translating it yields CASSHVIDLGKTYGYTF.

This clonotype was seen ten or more times. The V call is TRBV18, the J call TRBJ2-3; tentatively, D is TRBD2 (6 bases). Germline V gene lookup returns CDR1 KGHSH and CDR2 LQKENI. V was shortened by 3 bases and J by 1 base, with 8 bases between the two germline ends. The CDR3 sequence is 14 residues long. Here the CDR3 DNA reads TGTGCCAGCTCACCGGCTAGCGGCACAGATACGCAGTATTTT. This sequence encodes CASSPASGTDTQYF.